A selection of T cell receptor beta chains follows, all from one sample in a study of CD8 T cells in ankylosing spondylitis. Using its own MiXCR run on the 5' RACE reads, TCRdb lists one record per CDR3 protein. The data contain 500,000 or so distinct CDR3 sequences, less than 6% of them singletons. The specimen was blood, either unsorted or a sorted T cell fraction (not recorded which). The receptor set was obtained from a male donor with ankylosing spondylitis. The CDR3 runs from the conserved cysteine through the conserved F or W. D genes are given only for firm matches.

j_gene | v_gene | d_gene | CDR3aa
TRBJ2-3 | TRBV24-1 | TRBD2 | CATSLAGEDTQYF
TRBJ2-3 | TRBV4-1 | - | CASSQGGPERTTDTQYF
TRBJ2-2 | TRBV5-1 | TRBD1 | CASSLRQGWDTGELFF
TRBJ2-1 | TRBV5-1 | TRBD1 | CASSSGRAGQGPVEQFF
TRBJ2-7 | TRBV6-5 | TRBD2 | CASSYTGLAYEQYF
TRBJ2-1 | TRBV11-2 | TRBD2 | CASLGGGQNNEQFF
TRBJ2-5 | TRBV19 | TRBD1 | CASSYHRGPQETQYF
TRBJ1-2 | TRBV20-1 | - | CSAPRDNLYGYTF
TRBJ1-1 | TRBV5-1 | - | CASSPTNINTEAFF
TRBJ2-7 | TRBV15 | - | CATSSPYRDTEQYF
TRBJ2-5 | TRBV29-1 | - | CSVGNWYGLGETQYF
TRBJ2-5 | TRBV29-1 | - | CSVELGWVGPNQETQYF
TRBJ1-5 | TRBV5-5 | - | CASSLAGNYNQPQHF
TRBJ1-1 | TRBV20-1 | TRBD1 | CSPGDRPNTEAFF
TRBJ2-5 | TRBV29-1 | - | CSVVAPQETQYF
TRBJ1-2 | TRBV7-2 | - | CASSLVEVRAKNRYTF
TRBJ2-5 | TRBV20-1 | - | CSASRTAGQETQYF